This T cell receptor (beta chain) was sequenced in a study of T cells in Graves' hyperthyroidism and ophthalmopathy. Whole-study results and caveats: Ophthalmopathy was separated from stable hyperthyroidism by a 13 V-J model. Peripheral blood also featured most of the thyroid clonotypes expanded above 0.001.

Germline CDR1 is LGHDT and CDR2 is YNNKEL (reference sequence). After removal of 1 base from V and 3 bases from J, the junction contained 2 bases not matched to a gene. The CDR3 covers 15 residues. From around 11 ml of fresh peripheral blood, PBMCs were isolated. Amplification targeted TCR beta CDR3 regions from RNA transcripts. The primer set for the first-round RT-PCR of the TCR CDR3 was HTBI. TCRdb reprocessed the multiplex PCR reads with MiXCR, giving one entry per CDR3 protein. The repertoire holds some 620,000 distinct CDR3 sequences, with roughly 17% as singletons. This clonotype was detected many times. The antigen is unknown.

The chain employs TRBV3-1 and TRBJ2-7; 11 bases are a match to TRBD2. The sequence was obtained from a woman in her 30s with Graves' hyperthyroidism. Sequencing was carried out using blood. For the CDR3, the DNA is TGTGCCAGCAGCCAAGGACTAGCGGGGTACTACGAGCAGTACTTC. Translation: CASSQGLAGYYEQYF.